Sequencing of this TCR beta chain was carried out in a study of cytomegalovirus exposure and HLA in healthy donors. Study-wide results and limits: The listing of 150 or so TCR beta chains classed them as cytomegalovirus-associated. Relative to equally common others, HLA-associated TCR beta chains showed greater clonal expansion in a later analysis.

The CDR3 has 14 amino acids. The germline V gene has CDR1 LNHDA and CDR2 SQIVND (reference sequence). Between the trimmed V and J ends, which lost 6 bases and 4 bases, there was a span of 13 bases. Donors counted as nominally healthy when sampled, yet unrecorded immune exposures were likely. Notes on this clone: Its specificity is unknown.

PCR involved 60 Vbeta and 13 Jbeta primers. Method: immunoSEQ multiplex PCR; TCRdb's copy keeps in-frame clones and lacks some. This repertoire comprises around 80,000 clones; its ten largest clones make up 4% to 6%. The chain is built from TRBV19 and TRBJ2-1; D gene ambiguous. The sequenced sample consisted of PBMCs. The TCR comes from a man aged 40-50 years in good health and CMV-seronegative. This CDR3 is CASSIVSEYNEQFF. In nucleotides, the CDR3 is TGTGCCAGTAGCATCGTAAGCGAGTACAATGAGCAGTTCTTC.